The entry below describes one T cell receptor beta chain. Its antigen remains unknown. TCR alpha and TCR beta cDNA libraries carrying sample barcodes and UMIs were produced by 5'RACE using constant-segment primers. One entry per CDR3 protein results from TCRdb running MiXCR on the 5' RACE reads. The sample lists fewer than 250,000 distinct CDR3 sequences, over 9.5% seen once, with roughly 3.2% in the top ten. The data are from a study of T-cell memory formation after mild COVID-19. Study information: The study found TCR clusters largely donor specific. Study-wide findings and caveats: Mostly located in CM and EM were contracting CD4+ clones, with contracting CD8+ clones located in EMRA. SARS-CoV-2 specificity of second-wave clones peaking day 37 was unconfirmed.

V lost 5 bases and J 4 bases, leaving 11 bases between the germline ends. Germline lookup yields CDR1 SGHVS and CDR2 FQNEAQ. The CDR3 runs 14 residues. This rearrangement joins TRBV7-8 to TRBJ2-2, with D tentatively TRBD2 (6 bases). Sequenced sample: PBMCs or a T cell subset sorted from them (not recorded which). This TCR derives from a young man who had mild COVID-19 (a few samples of this study predate the infection). Cell type and time point are not known. The DNA for the CDR3 is TGTGCCAGCAGCGCAACCGGGGGCACCGGGGAGCTGTTTTTT. It yields the protein CASSATGGTGELFF.